What follows are 30 T cell receptor beta chains derived from one specimen sequenced in a study of blood T cell repertoires in COVID-19. Clones were sequenced by immunoSEQ multiplex PCR, and TCRdb holds only the in-frame ones, with some missing. The sample contains 200,000 or so clones, about 90% of which appear only once. Sequencing input: peripheral blood. All receptors derive from a woman aged 55-69 years with acute or convalescent COVID-19.

This clone was found once. This chain joins TRBV28 and TRBJ1-5; D is possibly TRBD1 (6 bases). The length of the CDR3 is 14 residues. Germline values: CDR1 MDHEN, CDR2 SYDVKM. V was shortened by 4 bases and J by 7 bases, with 14 bases between the two germline ends. DNA for the CDR3: TGTGCCAGCAGTTGGGTGTCAGGGGTACAGCCCCAGCATTTT. It encodes CASSWVSGVQPQHF.

V usage is TRBV10-1 and J usage is TRBJ2-2; unclear D gene. The germline V gene encodes CDR1 WNHNN and CDR2 SYGVQD (reference sequence). Trimming cost V 7 bases and J 6 bases, with 12 bases left between them. This CDR3 has 13 amino acids. The CDR3 coding sequence is TGCGCCAGCAAATTCGATCGGGCCGGGGAGCTGTTTTTT. This codes for CASKFDRAGELFF.

The chain couples TRBV6-2 or TRBV6-3 to TRBJ2-2; D is unresolved. CDR3 length: 13 amino acids. The germline V gene has CDR1 MNHEY and CDR2 SVGEGT. V gave up 4 bases and J gave up 0 bases, with 3 bases separating them. The DNA of the CDR3 is TGTGCCAGCAGTTGGCCGAACACCGGGGAGCTGTTTTTT. Translation gives CASSWPNTGELFF.

The rearrangement links TRBV6-5 to TRBJ2-3, with 7 positions matching TRBD1. The V and J ends lost 3 bases and 7 bases, in that order; junction bases with no gene match: 10. Per germline, CDR1 MNHEY and CDR2 SVGAGI. CDR3 length: 15 residues. CDR3 loop: CASSYRVSGGNTQYF. In DNA form, the CDR3 reads TGTGCCAGCAGTTATCGGGTATCAGGGGGAAATACGCAGTATTTT.

The chain employs TRBV24-1 and TRBJ2-5; 11 bases line up with TRBD2. Germline CDR1 reads KGHDR; CDR2 reads SFDVKD. Trimming cost V 5 bases and J 5 bases; bases outside gene matches: 6. This CDR3 has 15 amino acids. The CDR3 DNA reads TGTGCCACCAGTGCTCAGGGACTAGCGGACGAGACCCAGTACTTC. The encoded protein is CATSAQGLADETQYF.

The genes are TRBV3-1 (or the pseudogene TRBV3-2) and TRBJ2-2; TRBD2 matches 11 bases. This CDR3 region has 15 residues. Trimming cost V 2 bases and J 6 bases; bases outside gene matches: 2. From germline, CDR1 is LGHDT and CDR2 YNNKEL (reference sequence). CDR3 residues: CASSQTSGSAGELFF. The DNA for the CDR3 is TGTGCCAGCAGCCAAACTAGCGGGAGTGCCGGGGAGCTGTTTTTT.

The sample holds a few counts of this clone. The V gene is TRBV7-2, the J gene TRBJ1-2, with TRBD1 identical over 7 bases. The germline gives CDR1 SGHTA, CDR2 FQGNSA. There are 14 residues in the CDR3. V lost 1 base to trimming and J lost 2 bases; unmatched junction nucleotides: 1. The CDR3 region is CASSLEGQNYGYTF. The CDR3 DNA reads as TGTGCCAGCAGCTTAGAGGGACAGAACTATGGCTACACCTTC.

The chain uses TRBV4-1 and TRBJ2-1; TRBD2 matches 10 bases. The V and J ends lost 0 bases and 1 base, in that order; junction bases with no gene match: 9. CDR3 length: 19 residues. Germline assignment: CDR1 MGHRA and CDR2 YSYEKL. This chain's CDR3 is CASSQDPSGGAGSYNEQFF. CDR3 DNA sequence: TGCGCCAGCAGCCAAGACCCCAGCGGGGGGGCCGGGTCCTACAATGAGCAGTTCTTC.

The chain links TRBV2 to TRBJ1-6; D is unclear. Trimming removed 7 bases from V and 14 bases from J, with 21 bases in between. Looked up from germline, CDR1 is SNHLY and CDR2 is FYNNEI. This CDR3 spans 14 amino acids. CDR3 sequence: CASTLRESAPSLHF. DNA for the CDR3: TGTGCCAGCACCCTACGGGAATCTGCTCCCTCCCTCCACTTT.

This rearrangement joins TRBV3-1 (or the pseudogene TRBV3-2) to TRBJ1-2, with D maybe TRBD1 (6 bases). The V gene's germline CDR1 is LGHDT and CDR2 YNNKEL (reference sequence). V gave up 1 base and J gave up 5 bases, with 20 bases separating them. This CDR3 comprises 17 residues. CDR3 DNA sequence: TGTGCCAGCAGCCAAGTTGGTACCTCGAGACAGGCTTATGGCTACACCTTC. It specifies CASSQVGTSRQAYGYTF.

The rearrangement uses TRBV5-1 and TRBJ1-6; D not certain. Trimming left V 0 bases short and J 14 bases short, with 12 bases between. The CDR3 runs 13 residues. CDR1 is SGHRS, CDR2 YFSETQ, per germline. In DNA form, the CDR3 reads TGCGCCAGCAGCTTGGCCGGCAGGTCAGCCCTCCACTTT. Its protein is CASSLAGRSALHF.

V and J are TRBV6-4 and TRBJ2-7; TRBD2 matches 14 bases. V shed 4 bases, J shed 0 bases, and the junction held 5 bases outside the gene matches. Per the germline V gene, CDR1 is MRHNA and CDR2 is SNTAGT. The CDR3 runs 17 residues. Here the CDR3 DNA reads TGTGCCAGCAGTGGGGGACTAGCGGGAGAGGGCTCCTACGAGCAGTACTTC. Translating it yields CASSGGLAGEGSYEQYF.

This clone appeared once. The chain has TRBV24-1 and TRBJ2-1; no firm D call. From germline, CDR1 is KGHDR and CDR2 SFDVKD. The CDR3 contains 14 residues. V lost 6 bases to trimming and J lost 1 base, with 9 bases between them. CDR3 nucleotide sequence: TGTGCCACCAGTTCCACAGTGTCCTACAATGAGCAGTTCTTC. It specifies CATSSTVSYNEQFF.

This clone has a handful of counts. This sequence joins TRBV3-1 (or the pseudogene TRBV3-2) and TRBJ2-2, with D tentatively TRBD2 (6 bases). V lost 2 bases and J lost 0, with 13 bases in between. The CDR3 is 17 residues long. In germline, CDR1 is LGHDT, CDR2 YNNKEL (reference sequence). CDR3 loop: CASSQRSGGTNTGELFF. For the CDR3, the DNA is TGTGCCAGCAGCCAAAGGAGCGGCGGGACGAACACCGGGGAGCTGTTTTTT.

The rearrangement uses TRBV28 and TRBJ2-6; D is perhaps TRBD2 (7 bases). CDR1 is MDHEN and CDR2 is SYDVKM in the germline V gene. CDR3 length: 19 amino acids. Trimming left V 5 bases short and J 2 bases short, with 22 bases between. CDR3 loop: CASSPNLGGRNPGANVLTF. The CDR3 region has the DNA TGTGCCAGCAGTCCAAATCTCGGGGGGCGTAACCCTGGGGCCAACGTCCTGACTTTC. Supplemented by reference TRBV28 and TRBJ2-6, the full variable domain reads DVKVTQSSRYLVKRTGEKVFLECVQDMDHENMFWYRQDPGLGLRLIYFSYDVKMKEKGDIPEGYSVSREKKERFSLILESASTNQTSMYLCASSPNLGGRNPGANVLTFGAGSRLTVL.

This clone was seen only a few times. The chain links TRBV6-6 to TRBJ2-7; D is undetermined. CDR1 and CDR2 (germline): MNHNY, SVGAGI (reference sequence). The CDR3 spans 13 residues. Trimming took 4 bases from V and 1 from J, leaving 8 bases between them. The CDR3 nucleotides read TGTGCCAGCAGTTTAGACGGGTCCTACGAGCAGTACTTC. It yields the protein CASSLDGSYEQYF.

The V call is TRBV6-1, the J call TRBJ1-1; 12 bases match TRBD1. J gave up 10 bases and V 3 bases, and 9 bases lay outside the gene matches. Germline CDR1 is MNHNS and CDR2 is SASEGT. This CDR3 spans 15 amino acids. CDR3 nucleotides: TGTGCCAGCAGTGACCCGGGACAGGGGGCTGTATTAGCTTTCTTT. Its protein product is CASSDPGQGAVLAFF.

The chain has TRBV7-9 and TRBJ2-3, with 10 bases lining up with TRBD2. The CDR3 runs to 16 residues. Germline CDR1 reads SEHNR; CDR2 reads FQNEAQ (reference sequence). J gave up 5 bases and V 5 bases, and 10 bases lay outside the gene matches. CDR3 sequence (DNA): TGTGCCAGCAGCCTAGGACTAGCGGAGGGGGGAGATACGCAGTATTTT. It translates to CASSLGLAEGGDTQYF.

This clone was seen just once. V usage is TRBV3-1 (or the pseudogene TRBV3-2) and J usage is TRBJ2-5, with D maybe TRBD1 (5 bases). CDR3 length: 14 residues. Trimming took 4 bases from V and 1 from J, leaving 10 bases between them. From germline, CDR1 is LGHDT and CDR2 YNNKEL (reference sequence). The CDR3 reads CASSRWGPQETQYF. The CDR3 DNA reads TGTGCCAGCAGCCGCTGGGGCCCCCAAGAGACCCAGTACTTC.

A few counts support this clone. The V call is TRBV7-9, the J call TRBJ1-5; D remains ambiguous. The V end lost 1 base, the J end lost 2 bases, and 15 bases lay between the germline ends. This CDR3 region has 17 residues. The V gene's germline CDR1 is SEHNR and CDR2 FQNEAQ (reference sequence). The CDR3: CASSLGIGEVGNQPQHF. The CDR3 DNA reads as TGTGCCAGCAGCTTAGGGATCGGGGAAGTGGGCAATCAGCCCCAGCATTTT.

The V call is TRBV5-3, the J call TRBJ1-2; possible D gene TRBD1, 6 bases. TRBV5-3 is an open reading frame, and its role is uncertain. The CDR3 is 14 residues long. The ends were cut back, 2 bases at V and 5 bases at J, with 13 bases in the middle. In nucleotides, the CDR3 is TGTGCCAGAAGCTTACGGGACACGCTATATGGCTACACCTTC. Protein sequence: CARSLRDTLYGYTF.

The rearrangement joins TRBV5-4 to TRBJ2-1; perhaps TRBD2 as D (5 bases). The germline V and J ends were trimmed by 6 bases and 3 bases, with 19 bases remaining between them. This CDR3 is 16 amino acids long. Germline assignment: CDR1 SGHNT and CDR2 YYREEE (reference sequence). CDR3 coding DNA: TGTGCCAGCACCGCCGGAGGCGGGTCGAGCTACAATGAGCAGTTCTTC. It encodes CASTAGGGSSYNEQFF.

This chain connects TRBV10-3 to TRBJ2-7; no clear D gene. This CDR3 spans 15 amino acids. Trimming stripped 7 bases from V and 4 bases from J, with 20 bases between. Germline V gene sequence: CDR1 ENHRY, CDR2 SYGVKD. This chain's CDR3 is CAINDLGEAYYEQYF. The CDR3 DNA reads as TGTGCCATCAACGACCTAGGAGAAGCTTATTACGAGCAGTACTTC.

This clone showed up just once. The chain uses TRBV7-6 and TRBJ1-6; D not resolved. V lost 1 base to trimming and J lost 5 bases, with 9 bases between them. The CDR3 is 15 residues long. Germline V lookup: CDR1 SGHVS, CDR2 FNYEAQ. The chain's CDR3 is CASSLVSGNNSPLHF. CDR3 DNA: TGTGCCAGCAGCTTAGTATCGGGTAATAATTCACCCCTCCACTTT.

This chain uses TRBV6-2 or TRBV6-3 with TRBJ2-5, with 8 bases that match TRBD2. CDR3 length equals 18 residues. Germline values: CDR1 MNHEY, CDR2 SVGEGT. The trim removed 3 bases at V and 7 bases at J, leaving 19 bases unmatched. The CDR3 region is CASSYRLAGMSKDATQYF. Written as DNA, the CDR3 is TGTGCCAGCAGTTATAGGCTAGCGGGTATGAGTAAGGACGCGACCCAGTACTTC.

The V call is TRBV19, the J call TRBJ1-1; D perhaps matches TRBD1 (6 bases). The CDR3 length is 13 residues. V lost 7 bases and J lost 14, with 23 bases in between. Germline V gives CDR1 LNHDA, CDR2 SQIVND (reference sequence). CDR3 sequence reads: CASNTGTPASEFF. The CDR3 DNA reads as TGTGCCAGTAACACCGGGACACCTGCGTCGGAATTCTTT.

The chain combines TRBV9 with TRBJ1-4, with 7 positions matching TRBD1. V was pared by 4 bases and J by 2 bases, with 8 bases of the junction left unmatched. Germline V CDR1 and CDR2: SGDLS, YYNGEE. This CDR3 is 16 amino acids long. CDR3 sequence: CASSTGTVGTNEKLFF. DNA for the CDR3: TGTGCCAGCAGCACCGGGACAGTTGGCACTAATGAAAAACTGTTTTTT.

V usage is TRBV11-2 and J usage is TRBJ2-7, with 8 bases lining up with TRBD2. After removal of 0 bases from V and 4 bases from J, the junction contained 5 bases not matched to a gene. The CDR3 loop spans 15 amino acids. Germline values: CDR1 SGHAT, CDR2 FQNNGV. CDR3 sequence reads: CASSLDSAGGYEQYF. CDR3 in DNA: TGTGCCAGCAGCTTAGATTCGGCGGGGGGTTACGAGCAGTACTTC.

This clone is a singleton in its sample. This sequence joins TRBV7-2 and TRBJ1-5, with 8 bases identical to TRBD1. This CDR3 is built from 16 residues. With 5 bases clipped from V and 4 bases from J, the junction kept 10 bases outside the gene matches. Germline assignment: CDR1 SGHTA and CDR2 FQGNSA. CDR3 in amino acids: CASSLSGQGINQPQHF. Here the CDR3 DNA reads TGTGCCAGCAGCCTTAGCGGACAGGGAATAAATCAGCCCCAGCATTTT.

J is TRBJ2-1 and V is TRBV7-2, with 9 bases matching TRBD2. V shed 3 bases and J 11 bases; nucleotides not matched to a gene: 8. The germline V gene encodes CDR1 SGHTA and CDR2 FQGNSA. This CDR3 has 14 residues. This chain's CDR3 is CASSFDGTSIQQFF. The CDR3 region has the DNA TGTGCCAGCAGCTTCGACGGGACTAGCATTCAGCAGTTCTTC. Full variable domain (remainder filled in from reference TRBV7-2 and TRBJ2-1): GAGVSQSPSNKVTEKGKDVELRCDPISGHTALYWYRQSLGQGLEFLIYFQGNSAPDKSGLPSDRFSAERTGGSVSTLTIQRTQQEDSAVYLCASSFDGTSIQQFFGPGTRLTVL.